This T cell receptor (beta chain) was captured in a study of T cells in Graves' hyperthyroidism and ophthalmopathy. V lost 4 bases and J 0 bases, leaving 20 bases between the germline ends. Germline assignment: CDR1 SGHDT and CDR2 YYEEEE. There are 19 residues in the CDR3. Reasons for excluding patients were uncontrolled infection, other autoimmune disease, pregnancy or lactation. This clonotype appeared a few times. The antigen remains undetermined. The study's findings and limits: A model of 13 V-J features distinguished ophthalmopathy from stable hyperthyroidism. Most clonotypes expanded in the thyroid (above 0.001) were also present in blood.

Amplification yielded TCR beta CDR3 regions, with RNA transcripts as the source. The HTBI primer set was used in a first-round RT-PCR of the TCR CDR3. Using its own MiXCR run on the multiplex PCR reads, TCRdb lists one record per CDR3 protein. The sample has around 620,000 distinct CDR3 sequences, 12% to 15% seen once; the top ten hold 7% to 9%. This clonotype originated in a woman aged 18-29 years with Graves' ophthalmopathy. The chain joins TRBV5-6 to TRBJ1-6; D gene uncertain. The specimen was blood. The chain's CDR3 is CASSLDVARASSYNSPLHF. Here the CDR3 DNA reads TGTGCCAGCAGCCTGGACGTCGCGAGGGCAAGCTCCTATAATTCACCCCTCCACTTT. The whole variable domain, remainder taken from reference TRBV5-6 and TRBJ1-6, is DAGVTQSPTHLIKTRGQQVTLRCSPKSGHDTVSWYQQALGQGPQFIFQYYEEEERQRGNFPDRFSGHQFPNYSSELNVNALLLGDSALYLCASSLDVARASSYNSPLHFGNGTRLTVT.